Sequencing of this TCR beta chain was carried out in a study of T cells in Graves' hyperthyroidism and ophthalmopathy. The table lists this clonotype with many counts. Amplification of TCR beta CDR3 regions was performed using RNA transcripts as template. Researchers ran a first-round RT-PCR on the TCR CDR3 using the HTBI primer set. One entry per CDR3 protein, called by TCRdb with MiXCR from the multiplex PCR reads. The sample records approximately 480,000 distinct CDR3 sequences, 20% to 25% being singletons. After removal of 7 bases from V and 7 bases from J, the junction contained 3 bases not matched to a gene. The CDR3 length is 13 residues. CDR1 is SGHDT, CDR2 YYEEEE, per germline. Cells are PBMCs isolated from approximately 9.2 ml of fresh blood.

Sequences were obtained from blood. The sequence was collected from a man between 18 and 29 years old with Graves' hyperthyroidism. V and J are TRBV5-6 and TRBJ1-6, with 9 bases fitting TRBD1. The CDR3 DNA reads TGTGCCAGCTCAGGACAGGGGAATTCACCCCTCCACTTT. Translated: CASSGQGNSPLHF.